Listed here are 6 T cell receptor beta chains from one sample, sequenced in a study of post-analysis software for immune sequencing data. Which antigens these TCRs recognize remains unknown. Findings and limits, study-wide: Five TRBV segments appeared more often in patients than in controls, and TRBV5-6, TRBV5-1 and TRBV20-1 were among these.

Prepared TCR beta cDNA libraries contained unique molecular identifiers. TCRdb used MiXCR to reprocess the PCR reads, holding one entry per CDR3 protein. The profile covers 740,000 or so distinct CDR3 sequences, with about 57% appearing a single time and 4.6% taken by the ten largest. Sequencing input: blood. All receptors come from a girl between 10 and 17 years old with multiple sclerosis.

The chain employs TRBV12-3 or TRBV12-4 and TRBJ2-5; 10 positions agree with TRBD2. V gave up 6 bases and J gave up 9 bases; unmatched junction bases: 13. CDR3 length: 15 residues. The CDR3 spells CASRGTSVRGDAQYF. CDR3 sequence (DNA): TGTGCCAGCAGGGGGACTAGCGTGAGAGGAGATGCCCAGTACTTC.

The CDR3 reads CASRSELQETQYF. As DNA, the CDR3 is TGTGCCAGCAGGTCGGAGTTACAAGAGACCCAGTACTTC. The genes are TRBV5-4 and TRBJ2-5; unclear D gene. V lost 5 bases, J lost 2 bases, and 10 bases lay in between. The CDR3 extends over 13 amino acids. Germline V gene data show CDR1 as SGHNT and CDR2 as YYREEE (reference sequence).

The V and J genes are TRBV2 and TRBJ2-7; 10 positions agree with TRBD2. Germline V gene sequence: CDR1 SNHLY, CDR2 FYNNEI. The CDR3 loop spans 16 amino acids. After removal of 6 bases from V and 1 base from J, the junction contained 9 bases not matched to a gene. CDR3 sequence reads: CASRYTGTSASYEQYF. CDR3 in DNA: TGTGCCAGCAGGTACACCGGGACTAGCGCTTCCTACGAGCAGTACTTC.

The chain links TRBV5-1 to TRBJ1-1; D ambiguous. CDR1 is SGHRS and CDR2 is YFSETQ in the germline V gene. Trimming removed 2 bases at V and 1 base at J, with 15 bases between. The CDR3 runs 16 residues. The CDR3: CASSFDVGRTNTEAFF. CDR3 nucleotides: TGCGCCAGCAGCTTCGACGTCGGACGGACGAACACTGAAGCTTTCTTT.

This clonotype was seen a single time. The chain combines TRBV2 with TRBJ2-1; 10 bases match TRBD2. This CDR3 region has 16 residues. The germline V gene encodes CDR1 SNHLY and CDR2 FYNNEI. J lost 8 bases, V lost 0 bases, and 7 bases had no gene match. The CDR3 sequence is CASSEAVSSGSDEQFF. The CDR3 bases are TGTGCCAGCAGTGAAGCGGTGTCTAGCGGGAGTGATGAGCAGTTCTTC.

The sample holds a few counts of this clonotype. CDR3 bases: TGCAGCGTCTGGGACAGGGGGAGACCCACCTATGGCTACACCTTC. Translated, it gives CSVWDRGRPTYGYTF. The V and J genes are TRBV29-1 and TRBJ1-2, with 11 nucleotides matching TRBD1. Germline-derived CDR1 and CDR2 are SQVTM and ANQGSEA. J was trimmed by 4 bases and V by 6 bases; bases with no gene match: 10. This CDR3 region has 15 residues.